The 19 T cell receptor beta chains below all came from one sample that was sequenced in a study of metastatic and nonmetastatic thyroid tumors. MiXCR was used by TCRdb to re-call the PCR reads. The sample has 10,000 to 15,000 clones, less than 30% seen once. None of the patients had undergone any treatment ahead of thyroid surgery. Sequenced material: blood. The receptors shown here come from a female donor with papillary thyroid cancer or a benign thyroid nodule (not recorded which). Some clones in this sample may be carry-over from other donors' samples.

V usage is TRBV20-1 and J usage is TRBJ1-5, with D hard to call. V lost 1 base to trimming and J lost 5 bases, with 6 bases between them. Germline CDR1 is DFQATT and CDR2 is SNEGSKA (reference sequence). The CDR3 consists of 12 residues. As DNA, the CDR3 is TGCAGTGCTAGAGCTACATATCAGCCCCAGCATTTT. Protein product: CSARATYQPQHF.

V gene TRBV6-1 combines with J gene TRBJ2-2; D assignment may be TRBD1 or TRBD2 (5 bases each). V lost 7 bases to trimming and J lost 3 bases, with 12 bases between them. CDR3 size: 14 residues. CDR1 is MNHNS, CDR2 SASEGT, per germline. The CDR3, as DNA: TGTGCCAGCACCCCCGGGGCCGACACCGGGGAGCTGTTTTTT. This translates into CASTPGADTGELFF.

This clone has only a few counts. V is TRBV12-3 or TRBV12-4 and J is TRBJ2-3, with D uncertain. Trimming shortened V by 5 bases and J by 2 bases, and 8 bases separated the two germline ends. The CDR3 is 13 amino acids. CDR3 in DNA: TGTGCCAGCAGTGCCCTAGTCACAGATACGCAGTATTTT. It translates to CASSALVTDTQYF.

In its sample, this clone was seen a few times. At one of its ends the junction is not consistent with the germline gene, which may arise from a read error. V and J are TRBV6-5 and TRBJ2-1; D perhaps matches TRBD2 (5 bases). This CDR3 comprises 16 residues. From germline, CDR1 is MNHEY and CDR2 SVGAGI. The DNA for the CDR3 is TGTGCCAGCAGTTACCTTACTAGTCCCCCTTACAACGAGCAGTTCTTC. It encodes CASSYLTSPPYNEQFF.

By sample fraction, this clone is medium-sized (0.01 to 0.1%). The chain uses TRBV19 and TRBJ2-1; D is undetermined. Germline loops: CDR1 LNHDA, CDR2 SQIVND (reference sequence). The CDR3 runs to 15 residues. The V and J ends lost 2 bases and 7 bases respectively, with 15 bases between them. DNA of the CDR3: TGTGCCAGTAGTATACTCGATCCCGCTCGGAATGAGCAGTTCTTC. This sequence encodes CASSILDPARNEQFF.

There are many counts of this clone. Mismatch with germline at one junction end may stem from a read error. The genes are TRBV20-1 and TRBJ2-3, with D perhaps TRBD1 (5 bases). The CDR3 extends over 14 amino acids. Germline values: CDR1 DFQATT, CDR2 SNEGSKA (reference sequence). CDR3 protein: CSARTRLRTGTQYF. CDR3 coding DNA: TGCAGTGCTCGGACCCGTTTGCGCACAGGTACGCAGTATTTT.

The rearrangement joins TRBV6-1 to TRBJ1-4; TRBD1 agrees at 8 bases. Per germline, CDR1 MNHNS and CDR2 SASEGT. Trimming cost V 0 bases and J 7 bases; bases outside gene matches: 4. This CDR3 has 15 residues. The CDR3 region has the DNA TGTGCCAGCAGTGAAGCACCGGGACAGGTTGAAAAACTGTTTTTT. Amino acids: CASSEAPGQVEKLFF.

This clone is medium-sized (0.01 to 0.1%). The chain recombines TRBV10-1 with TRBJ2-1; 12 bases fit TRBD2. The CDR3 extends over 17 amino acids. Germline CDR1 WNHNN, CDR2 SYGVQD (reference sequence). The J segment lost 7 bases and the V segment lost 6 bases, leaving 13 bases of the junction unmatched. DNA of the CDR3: TGCGCCAGCAGCCTAAAACCCGGACTAGCGGGGTCGAATGAGCAGTTCTTC. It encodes CASSLKPGLAGSNEQFF.

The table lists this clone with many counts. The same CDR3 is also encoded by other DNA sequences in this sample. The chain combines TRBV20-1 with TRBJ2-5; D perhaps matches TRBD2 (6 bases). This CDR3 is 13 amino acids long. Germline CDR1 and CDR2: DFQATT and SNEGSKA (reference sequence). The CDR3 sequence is CAGRLGLQETQYF. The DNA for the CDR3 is TGCGCGGGGAGGTTGGGCTTACAAGAGACCCAGTACTTC.

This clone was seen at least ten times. CDR3 DNA: TGTGCCAGCAGCCAAGGATGGGCTAGCGGGAACAATGAGCAGTTCTTC. Its protein product is CASSQGWASGNNEQFF. J is TRBJ2-1 and V is TRBV3-1; 9 nucleotides line up with TRBD2. The CDR3 is 16 residues long. CDR1 is LGHDT, CDR2 YNNKEL, per germline (reference sequence). The V segment lost 1 base and the J segment 5 bases; nucleotides outside the gene matches: 6.

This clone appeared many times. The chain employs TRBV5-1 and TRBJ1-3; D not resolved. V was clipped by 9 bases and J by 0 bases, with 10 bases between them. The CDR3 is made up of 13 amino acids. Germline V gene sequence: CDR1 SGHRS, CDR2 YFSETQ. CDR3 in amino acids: CATRRNSGNTIYF. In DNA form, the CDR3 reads TGCGCCACCAGAAGGAACTCTGGAAACACCATATATTTT.

The CDR3 DNA reads TGCGCCAGCAGCCAAGATGGGGGACGGATTAGCAATCAGCCCCAGCATTTT. It specifies CASSQDGGRISNQPQHF. The rearrangement joins TRBV4-1 to TRBJ1-5; weak D call: TRBD1 (5 bases). The CDR3 contains 17 residues. Deletions cut 0 bases from V and 0 bases from J, with 12 bases between. Germline values: CDR1 MGHRA, CDR2 YSYEKL.

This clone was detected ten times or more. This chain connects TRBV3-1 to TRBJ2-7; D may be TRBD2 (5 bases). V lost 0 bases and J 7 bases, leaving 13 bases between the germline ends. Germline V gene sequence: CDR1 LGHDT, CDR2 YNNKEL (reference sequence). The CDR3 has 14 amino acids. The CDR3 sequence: CASSQEVGAQEQYV. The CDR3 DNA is TGTGCCAGCAGCCAAGAGGTGGGAGCTCAGGAGCAGTACGTC.

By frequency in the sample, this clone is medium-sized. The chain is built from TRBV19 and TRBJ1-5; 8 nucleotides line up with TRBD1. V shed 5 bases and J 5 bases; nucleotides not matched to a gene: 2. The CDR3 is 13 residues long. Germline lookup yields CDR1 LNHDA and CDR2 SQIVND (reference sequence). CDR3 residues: CASSGTGHQPQHF. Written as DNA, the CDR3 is TGTGCCAGTAGTGGGACAGGCCATCAGCCCCAGCATTTT.

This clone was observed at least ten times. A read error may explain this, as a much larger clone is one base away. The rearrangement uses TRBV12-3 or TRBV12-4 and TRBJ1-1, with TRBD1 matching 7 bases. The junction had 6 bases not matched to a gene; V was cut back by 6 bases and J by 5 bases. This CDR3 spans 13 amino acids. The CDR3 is CASREQGYTEAFF. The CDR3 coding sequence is TGTGCCAGCAGAGAACAGGGGTATACTGAAGCTTTCTTT.

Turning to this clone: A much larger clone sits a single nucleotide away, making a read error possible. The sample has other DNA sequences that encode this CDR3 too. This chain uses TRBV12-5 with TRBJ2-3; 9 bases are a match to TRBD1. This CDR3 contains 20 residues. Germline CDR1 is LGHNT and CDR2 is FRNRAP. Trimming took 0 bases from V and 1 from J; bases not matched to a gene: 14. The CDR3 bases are TGTGCTAGTGGTTTGGTGGGGGACAGGGCGGGGGTTGTTCGCACAGATACGCAGTATTTT. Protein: CASGLVGDRAGVVRTDTQYF.

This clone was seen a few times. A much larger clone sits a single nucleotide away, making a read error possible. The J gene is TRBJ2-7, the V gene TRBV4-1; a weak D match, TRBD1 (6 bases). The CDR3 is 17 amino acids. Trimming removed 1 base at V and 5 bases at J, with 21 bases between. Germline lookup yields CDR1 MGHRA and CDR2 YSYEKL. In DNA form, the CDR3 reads TGCGCCAGCAGCCAAGTCTCGTCCGGGACAACTAGGGACGAGCAGTACTTC. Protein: CASSQVSSGTTRDEQYF.

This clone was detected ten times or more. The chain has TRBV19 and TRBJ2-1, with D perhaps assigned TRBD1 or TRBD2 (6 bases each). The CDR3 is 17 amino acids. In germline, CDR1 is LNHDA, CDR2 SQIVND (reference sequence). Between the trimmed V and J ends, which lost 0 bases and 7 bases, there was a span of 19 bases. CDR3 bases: TGTGCCAGTAGTATAGAAGGGGGGATAGGTGCTCAGAATGAGCAGTTCTTC. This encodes CASSIEGGIGAQNEQFF. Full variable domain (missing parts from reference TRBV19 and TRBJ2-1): DGGITQSPKYLFRKEGQNVTLSCEQNLNHDAMYWYRQDPGQGLRLIYYSQIVNDFQKGDIAEGYSVSREKKESFPLTVTSAQKNPTAFYLCASSIEGGIGAQNEQFFGPGTRLTVL.

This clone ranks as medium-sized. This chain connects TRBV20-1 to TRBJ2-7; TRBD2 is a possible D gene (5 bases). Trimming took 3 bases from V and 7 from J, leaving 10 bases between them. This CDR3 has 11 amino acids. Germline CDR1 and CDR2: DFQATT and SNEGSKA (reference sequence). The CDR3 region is CSARRTGEQYV. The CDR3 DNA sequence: TGCAGTGCTAGGAGGACGGGGGAGCAGTACGTC.